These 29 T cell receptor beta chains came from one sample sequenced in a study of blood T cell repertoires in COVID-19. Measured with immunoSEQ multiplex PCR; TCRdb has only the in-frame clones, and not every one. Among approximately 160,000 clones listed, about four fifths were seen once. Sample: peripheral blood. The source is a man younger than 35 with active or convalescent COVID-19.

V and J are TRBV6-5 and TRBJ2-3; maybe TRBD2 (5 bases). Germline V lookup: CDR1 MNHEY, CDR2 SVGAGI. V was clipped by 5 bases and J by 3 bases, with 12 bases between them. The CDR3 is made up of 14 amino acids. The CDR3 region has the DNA TGTGCCAGCAGTAGTATCCCGGGGACAGATACGCAGTATTTT. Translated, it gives CASSSIPGTDTQYF.

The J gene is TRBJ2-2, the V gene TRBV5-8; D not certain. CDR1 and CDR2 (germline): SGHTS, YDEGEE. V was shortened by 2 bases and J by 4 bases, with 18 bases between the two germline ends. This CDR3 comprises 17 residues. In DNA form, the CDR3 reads TGTGCCAGCAGCTTTATCCCCAGGAACTTAGGCACCGGGGAGCTGTTTTTT. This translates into CASSFIPRNLGTGELFF. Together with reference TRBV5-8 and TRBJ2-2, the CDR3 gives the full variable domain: EAGVTQSPTHLIKTRGQQATLRCSPISGHTSVYWYQQALGLGLQFLLWYDEGEERNRGNFPPRFSGRQFPNYSSELNVNALELEDSALYLCASSFIPRNLGTGELFFGEGSRLTVL.

The CDR3 loop is CAWSRRATYNEQFF. CDR3 in DNA: TGTGCCTGGAGTCGCAGGGCAACCTACAATGAGCAGTTCTTC. The V and J genes are TRBV30 and TRBJ2-1; D possibly corresponds to TRBD1 (5 bases). Germline V lookup: CDR1 GTSNPN, CDR2 SVGIG (reference sequence). The CDR3 loop spans 14 amino acids. The V end was cut by 2 bases, the J end by 2 bases, with 10 bases between.

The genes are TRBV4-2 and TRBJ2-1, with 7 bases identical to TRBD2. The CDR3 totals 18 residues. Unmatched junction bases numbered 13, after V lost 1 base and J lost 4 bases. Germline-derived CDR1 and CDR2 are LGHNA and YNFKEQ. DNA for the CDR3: TGTGCCAGCAGCCAAGGTCGCGGGGCGGGAGTGGAATACAATGAGCAGTTCTTC. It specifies CASSQGRGAGVEYNEQFF.

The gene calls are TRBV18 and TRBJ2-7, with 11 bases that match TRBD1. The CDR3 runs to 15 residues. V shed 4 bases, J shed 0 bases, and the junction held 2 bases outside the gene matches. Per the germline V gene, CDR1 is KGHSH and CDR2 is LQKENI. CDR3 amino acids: CASSQGTGGSYEQYF. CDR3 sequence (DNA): TGTGCCAGCTCACAAGGGACAGGGGGCTCCTACGAGCAGTACTTC.

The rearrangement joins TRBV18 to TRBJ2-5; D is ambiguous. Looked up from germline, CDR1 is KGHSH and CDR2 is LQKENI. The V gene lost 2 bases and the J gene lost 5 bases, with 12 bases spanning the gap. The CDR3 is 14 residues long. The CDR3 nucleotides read TGTGCCAGCTCACCAGAGACGCGGATGGAGACCCAGTACTTC. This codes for CASSPETRMETQYF.

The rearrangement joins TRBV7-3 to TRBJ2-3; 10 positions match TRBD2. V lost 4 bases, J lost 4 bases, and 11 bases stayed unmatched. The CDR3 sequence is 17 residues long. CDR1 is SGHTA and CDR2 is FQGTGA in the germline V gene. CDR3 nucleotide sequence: TGTGCCAGCAGCTCCCGGACTAGCGGTACAATGCCAGATACGCAGTATTTT. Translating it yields CASSSRTSGTMPDTQYF. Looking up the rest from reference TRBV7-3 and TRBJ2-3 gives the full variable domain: GAGVSQTPSNKVTEKGKYVELRCDPISGHTALYWYRQSLGQGPEFLIYFQGTGAADDSGLPNDRFFAVRPEGSVSTLKIQRTERGDSAVYLCASSSRTSGTMPDTQYFGPGTRLTVL.

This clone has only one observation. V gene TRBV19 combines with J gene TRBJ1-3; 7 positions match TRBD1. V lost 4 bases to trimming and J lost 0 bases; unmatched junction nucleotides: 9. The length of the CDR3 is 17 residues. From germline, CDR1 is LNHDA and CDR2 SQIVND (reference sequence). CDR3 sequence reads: CASSKGQYPASGNTIYF. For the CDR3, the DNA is TGTGCCAGTAGTAAGGGACAGTATCCTGCCTCTGGAAACACCATATATTTT.

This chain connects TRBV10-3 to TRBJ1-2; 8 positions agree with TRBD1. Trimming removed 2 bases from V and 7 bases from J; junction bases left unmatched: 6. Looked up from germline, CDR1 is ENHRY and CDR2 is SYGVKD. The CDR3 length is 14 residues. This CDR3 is CAISELDRVGGYTF. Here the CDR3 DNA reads TGTGCCATCAGTGAGCTGGACAGGGTGGGTGGCTACACCTTC.

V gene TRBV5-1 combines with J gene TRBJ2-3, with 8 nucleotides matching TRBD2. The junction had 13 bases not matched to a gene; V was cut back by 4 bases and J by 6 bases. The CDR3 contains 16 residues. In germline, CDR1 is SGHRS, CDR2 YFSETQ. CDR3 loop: CASSRSGTRVADTQYF. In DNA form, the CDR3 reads TGCGCCAGCAGCCGCTCCGGGACTAGAGTAGCGGATACGCAGTATTTT.

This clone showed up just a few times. CDR3 DNA: TGTGCCAGCAGTTTAGCGACCACAGGGGGGGGTGAGCAGTACTTC. It translates to CASSLATTGGGEQYF. This chain connects TRBV28 to TRBJ2-7; possible D gene TRBD1, 8 bases. In germline, CDR1 is MDHEN, CDR2 SYDVKM. V was trimmed by 2 bases and J by 7 bases, leaving 18 bases between them. There are 15 residues in the CDR3. Filled out from reference TRBV28 and TRBJ2-7, the complete variable domain reads DVKVTQSSRYLVKRTGEKVFLECVQDMDHENMFWYRQDPGLGLRLIYFSYDVKMKEKGDIPEGYSVSREKKERFSLILESASTNQTSMYLCASSLATTGGGEQYFGPGTRLTVT.

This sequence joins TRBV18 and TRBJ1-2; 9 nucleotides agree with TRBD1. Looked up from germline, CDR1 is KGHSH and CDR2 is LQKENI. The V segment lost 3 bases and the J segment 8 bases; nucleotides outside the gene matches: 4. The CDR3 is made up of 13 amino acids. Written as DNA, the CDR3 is TGTGCCAGCTCACCCACAGGGGGCTGGGGCTACACCTTC. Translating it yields CASSPTGGWGYTF. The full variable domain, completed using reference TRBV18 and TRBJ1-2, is NAGVMQNPRHLVRRRGQEARLRCSPMKGHSHVYWYRQLPEEGLKFMVYLQKENIIDESGMPKERFSAEFPKEGPSILRIQQVVRGDSAAYFCASSPTGGWGYTFGSGTRLTVV.

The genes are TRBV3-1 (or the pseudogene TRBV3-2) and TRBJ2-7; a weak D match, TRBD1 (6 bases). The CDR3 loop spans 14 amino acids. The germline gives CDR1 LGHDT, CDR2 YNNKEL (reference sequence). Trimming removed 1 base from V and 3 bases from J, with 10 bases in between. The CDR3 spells CASSQAPTGYEQYF. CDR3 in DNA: TGTGCCAGCAGCCAAGCGCCGACAGGCTACGAGCAGTACTTC.

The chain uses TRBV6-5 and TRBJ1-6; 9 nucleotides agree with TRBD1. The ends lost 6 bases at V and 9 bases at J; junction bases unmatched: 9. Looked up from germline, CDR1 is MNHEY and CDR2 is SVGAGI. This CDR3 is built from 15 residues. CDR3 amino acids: CASRPRDRVTSPLHF. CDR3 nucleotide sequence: TGTGCCAGCAGGCCTCGGGACAGGGTAACTTCACCCCTCCACTTT.

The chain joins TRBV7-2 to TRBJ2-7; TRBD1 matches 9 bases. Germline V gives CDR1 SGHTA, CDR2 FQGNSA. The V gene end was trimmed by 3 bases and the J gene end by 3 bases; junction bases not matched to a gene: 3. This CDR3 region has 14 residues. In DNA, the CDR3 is TGTGCCAGCAGCTTTGGGGACAGGGACTACGAGCAGTACTTC. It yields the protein CASSFGDRDYEQYF.

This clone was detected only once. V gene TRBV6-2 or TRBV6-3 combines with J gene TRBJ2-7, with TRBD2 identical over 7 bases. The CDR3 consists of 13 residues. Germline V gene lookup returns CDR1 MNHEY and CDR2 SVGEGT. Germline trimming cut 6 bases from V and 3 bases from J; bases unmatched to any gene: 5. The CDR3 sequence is CASSLAASYEQYF. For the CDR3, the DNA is TGTGCCAGCAGCCTAGCGGCGAGCTACGAGCAGTACTTC.

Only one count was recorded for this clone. DNA of the CDR3: TGTGCCAGCAGCTTACAGAGGCAAGAGACCCAGTACTTC. This translates into CASSLQRQETQYF. J is TRBJ2-5 and V is TRBV7-3; D is ambiguous. The germline CDR1 and CDR2 sequences are SGHTA and FQGTGA. The CDR3 is made up of 13 amino acids. Between the trimmed V and J ends, which lost 2 bases and 2 bases, there was a span of 6 bases.

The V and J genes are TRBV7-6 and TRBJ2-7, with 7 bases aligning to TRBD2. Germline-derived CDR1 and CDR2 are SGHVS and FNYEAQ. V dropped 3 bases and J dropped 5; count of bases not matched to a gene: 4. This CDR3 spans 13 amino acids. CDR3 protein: CASSFPSGDEQYF. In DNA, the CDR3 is TGTGCCAGCAGCTTCCCTAGCGGCGACGAGCAGTACTTC.

The CDR3 DNA reads TGTGCCAGCAAGATGGGACTCAGGGACACCGGGGAGCTGTTTTTT. Its translation: CASKMGLRDTGELFF. This chain links TRBV6-5 with TRBJ2-2; D perhaps matches TRBD2 (6 bases). Trimming took off 7 bases at V and 3 bases at J, with 15 bases between the two ends. CDR3 length equals 15 residues. From germline, CDR1 is MNHEY and CDR2 SVGAGI.

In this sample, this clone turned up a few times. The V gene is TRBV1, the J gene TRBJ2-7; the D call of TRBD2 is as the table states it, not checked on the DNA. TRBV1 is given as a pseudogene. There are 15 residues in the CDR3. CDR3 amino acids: CTSSQDSGSFYEQYF. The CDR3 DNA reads TGCACCAGCAGCCAAGATAGCGGGAGTTTTTACGAGCAGTACTTC.

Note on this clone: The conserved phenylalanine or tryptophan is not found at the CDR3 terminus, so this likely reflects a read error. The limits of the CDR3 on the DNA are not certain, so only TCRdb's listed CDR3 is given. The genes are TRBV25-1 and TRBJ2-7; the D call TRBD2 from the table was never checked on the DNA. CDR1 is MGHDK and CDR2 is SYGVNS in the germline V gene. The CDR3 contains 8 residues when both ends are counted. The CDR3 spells CASSEYNG.

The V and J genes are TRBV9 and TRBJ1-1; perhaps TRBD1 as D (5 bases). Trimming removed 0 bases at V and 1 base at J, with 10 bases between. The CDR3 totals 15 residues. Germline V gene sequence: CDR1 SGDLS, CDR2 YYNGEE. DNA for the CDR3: TGTGCCAGCAGCGTAGGGGACTCCGAGAACACTGAAGCTTTCTTT. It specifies CASSVGDSENTEAFF.

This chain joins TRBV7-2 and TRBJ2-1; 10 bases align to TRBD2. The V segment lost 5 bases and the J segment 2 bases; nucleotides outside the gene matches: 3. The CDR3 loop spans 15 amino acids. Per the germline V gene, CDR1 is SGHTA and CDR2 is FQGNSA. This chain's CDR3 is CASSKAGGPYNEQFF. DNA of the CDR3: TGTGCCAGCAGCAAAGCGGGAGGGCCCTACAATGAGCAGTTCTTC.

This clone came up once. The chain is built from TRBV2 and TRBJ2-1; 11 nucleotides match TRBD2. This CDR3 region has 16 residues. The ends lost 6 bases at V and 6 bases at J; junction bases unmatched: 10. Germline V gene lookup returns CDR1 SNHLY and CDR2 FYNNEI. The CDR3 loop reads CASRGDLAGGINEQFF. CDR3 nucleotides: TGTGCCAGCAGGGGGGACCTAGCGGGAGGTATCAATGAGCAGTTCTTC. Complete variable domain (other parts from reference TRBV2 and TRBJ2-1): EPEVTQTPSHQVTQMGQEVILRCVPISNHLYFYWYRQILGQKVEFLVSFYNNEISEKSEIFDDQFSVERPDGSNFTLKIRSTKLEDSAMYFCASRGDLAGGINEQFFGPGTRLTVL.

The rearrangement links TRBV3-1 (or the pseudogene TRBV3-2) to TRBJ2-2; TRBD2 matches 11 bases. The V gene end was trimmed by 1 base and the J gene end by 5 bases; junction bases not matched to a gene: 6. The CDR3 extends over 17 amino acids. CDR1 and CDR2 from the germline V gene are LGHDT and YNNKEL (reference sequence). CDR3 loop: CASSQVPSGRWTGELFF. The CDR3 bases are TGTGCCAGCAGCCAAGTACCTAGCGGGAGGTGGACCGGGGAGCTGTTTTTT.

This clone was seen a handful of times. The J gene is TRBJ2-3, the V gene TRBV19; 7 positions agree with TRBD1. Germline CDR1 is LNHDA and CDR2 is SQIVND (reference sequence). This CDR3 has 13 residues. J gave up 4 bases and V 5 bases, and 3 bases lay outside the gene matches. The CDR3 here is CASSDRAADTQYF. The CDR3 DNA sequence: TGTGCCAGTAGTGACAGGGCCGCAGATACGCAGTATTTT. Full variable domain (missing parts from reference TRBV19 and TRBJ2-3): DGGITQSPKYLFRKEGQNVTLSCEQNLNHDAMYWYRQDPGQGLRLIYYSQIVNDFQKGDIAEGYSVSREKKESFPLTVTSAQKNPTAFYLCASSDRAADTQYFGPGTRLTVL.

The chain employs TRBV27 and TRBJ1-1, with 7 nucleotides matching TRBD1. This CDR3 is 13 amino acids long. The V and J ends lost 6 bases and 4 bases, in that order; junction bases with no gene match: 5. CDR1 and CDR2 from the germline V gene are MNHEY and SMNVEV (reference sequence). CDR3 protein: CASRAGTATEAFF. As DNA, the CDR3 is TGTGCCAGCAGGGCTGGGACAGCCACTGAAGCTTTCTTT.

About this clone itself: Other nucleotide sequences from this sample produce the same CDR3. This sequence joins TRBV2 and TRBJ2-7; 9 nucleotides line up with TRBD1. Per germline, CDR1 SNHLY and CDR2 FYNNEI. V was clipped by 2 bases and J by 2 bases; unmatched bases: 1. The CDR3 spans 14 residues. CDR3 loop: CASSERQGAYEQYF. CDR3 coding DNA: TGTGCCAGCAGTGAACGACAGGGGGCCTACGAGCAGTACTTC.

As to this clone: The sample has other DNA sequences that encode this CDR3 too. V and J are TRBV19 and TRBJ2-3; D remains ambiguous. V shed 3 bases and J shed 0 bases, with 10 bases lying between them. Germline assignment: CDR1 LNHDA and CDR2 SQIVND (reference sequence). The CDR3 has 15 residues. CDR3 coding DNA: TGTGCCAGTAGTATTGGGCAAACTAGCACAGATACGCAGTATTTT. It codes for CASSIGQTSTDTQYF.